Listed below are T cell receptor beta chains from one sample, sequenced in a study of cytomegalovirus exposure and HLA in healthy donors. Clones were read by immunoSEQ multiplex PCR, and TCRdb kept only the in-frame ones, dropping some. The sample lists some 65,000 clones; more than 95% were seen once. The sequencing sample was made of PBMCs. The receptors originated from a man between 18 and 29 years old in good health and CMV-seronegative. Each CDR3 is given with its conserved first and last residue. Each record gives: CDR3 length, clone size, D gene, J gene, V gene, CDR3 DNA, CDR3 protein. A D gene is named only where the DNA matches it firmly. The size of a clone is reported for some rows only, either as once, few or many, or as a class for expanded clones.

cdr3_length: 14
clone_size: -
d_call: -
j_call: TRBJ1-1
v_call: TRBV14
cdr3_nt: TGTGCCAGCAGCCAGGGACACCCTAACACTGAAGCTTTCTTT
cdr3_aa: CASSQGHPNTEAFF

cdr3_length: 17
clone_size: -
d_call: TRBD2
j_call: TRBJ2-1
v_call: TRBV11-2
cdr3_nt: TGTGCCAGCAGCTTAGCCGGAGCGGGAGCTGGTTACAATGAGCAGTTCTTC
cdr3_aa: CASSLAGAGAGYNEQFF

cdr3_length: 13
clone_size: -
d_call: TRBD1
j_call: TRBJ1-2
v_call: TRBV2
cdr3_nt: TGTGCCAGCAGTCCAGGACAGGACTATGGCTACACCTTC
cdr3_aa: CASSPGQDYGYTF

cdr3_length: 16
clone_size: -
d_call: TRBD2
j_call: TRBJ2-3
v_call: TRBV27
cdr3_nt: TGTGCCAGCAGTCCAACTAGCGGGAGGTTCACAGATACGCAGTATTTT
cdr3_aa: CASSPTSGRFTDTQYF

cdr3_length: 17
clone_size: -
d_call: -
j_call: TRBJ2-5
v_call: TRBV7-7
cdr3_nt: TGTGCTAGCAGCTTAGGCATGAGGGTTCGGGGCCAAGAGACCCAGTACTTC
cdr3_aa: CASSLGMRVRGQETQYF

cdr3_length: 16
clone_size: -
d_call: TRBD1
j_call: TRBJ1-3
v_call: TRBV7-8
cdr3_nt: TGTGCCAGCAGCTTATACTCAGGGGGCACTGGAAACACCATATATTTT
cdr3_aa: CASSLYSGGTGNTIYF

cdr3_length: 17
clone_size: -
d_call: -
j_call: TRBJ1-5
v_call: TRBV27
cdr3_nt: TGTGCCAGCAGTTTATATCCCCCAGTATATAGCAATCAGCCCCAGCATTTT
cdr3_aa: CASSLYPPVYSNQPQHF

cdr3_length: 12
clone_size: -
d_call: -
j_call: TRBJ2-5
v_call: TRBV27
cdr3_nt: TGTGCCAGCAGTTTCATCCAAGAGACCCAGTACTTC
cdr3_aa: CASSFIQETQYF

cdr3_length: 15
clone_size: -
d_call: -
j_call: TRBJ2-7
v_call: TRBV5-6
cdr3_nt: TGTGCCAGCAGCTTAAGGCGGTATACGTCCTACGAGCAGTACTTC
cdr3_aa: CASSLRRYTSYEQYF

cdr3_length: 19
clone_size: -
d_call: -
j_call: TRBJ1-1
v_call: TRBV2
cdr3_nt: TGTGCCAGCAGTGAAGCGCTTATCGGGAGACTGCTGGGAACGGCTGAAGCTTTCTTT
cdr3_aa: CASSEALIGRLLGTAEAFF

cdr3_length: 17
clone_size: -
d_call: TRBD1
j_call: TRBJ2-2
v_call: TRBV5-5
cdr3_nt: TGTGCCAGCAGCTTGGTCCAGGACAGGGGCTCCACCGGGGAGCTGTTTTTT
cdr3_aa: CASSLVQDRGSTGELFF

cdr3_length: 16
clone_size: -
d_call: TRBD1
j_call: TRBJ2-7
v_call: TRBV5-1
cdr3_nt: TGCGCCAGCAGCTCCTTGCCCGGGACAGCGGTATACGAGCAGTACTTC
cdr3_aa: CASSSLPGTAVYEQYF

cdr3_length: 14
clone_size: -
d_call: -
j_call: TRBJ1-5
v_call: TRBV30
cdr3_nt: TGTGCCTGGAGTCTACAGGGAAGCAATCAGCCCCAGCATTTT
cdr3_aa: CAWSLQGSNQPQHF

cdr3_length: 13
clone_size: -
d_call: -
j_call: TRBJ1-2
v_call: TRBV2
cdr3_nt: TGTGCCACCCAGAAGGACAATAACTATGGCTACACCTTC
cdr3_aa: CATQKDNNYGYTF

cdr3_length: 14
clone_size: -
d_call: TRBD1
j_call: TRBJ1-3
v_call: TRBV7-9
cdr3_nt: TGTGCCAGCAGCTTGGGACAGGGGATGATCACCATATATTTT
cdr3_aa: CASSLGQGMITIYF

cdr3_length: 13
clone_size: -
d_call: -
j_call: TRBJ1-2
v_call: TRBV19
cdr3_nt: TGTGCCAGTAGCCGACAGTCTATAGACGGCTACACCTTC
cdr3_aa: CASSRQSIDGYTF

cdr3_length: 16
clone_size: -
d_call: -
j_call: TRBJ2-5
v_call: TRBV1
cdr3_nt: TGCACCAGCAGCCAACGTGGGCCGGACAGGGCAGAGACCCAGTACTTC
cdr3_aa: CTSSQRGPDRAETQYF

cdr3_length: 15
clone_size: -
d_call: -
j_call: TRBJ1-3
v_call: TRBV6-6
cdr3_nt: TGTGCCAGCAGTTACCTTGACATCTCTGGAAACACCATATATTTT
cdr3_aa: CASSYLDISGNTIYF

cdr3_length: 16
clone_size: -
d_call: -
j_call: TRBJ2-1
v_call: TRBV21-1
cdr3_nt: TGTGCCAGCAGCTCAAGGGGGGGGCAAAGGGGCAATGAGCAGTTCTTC
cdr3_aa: CASSSRGGQRGNEQFF

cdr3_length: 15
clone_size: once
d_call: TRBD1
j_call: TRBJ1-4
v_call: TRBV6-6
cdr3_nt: TGTGCCAGCACTGTCCGGGGACAGCTTAATGAAAAACTGTTTTTT
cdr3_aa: CASTVRGQLNEKLFF

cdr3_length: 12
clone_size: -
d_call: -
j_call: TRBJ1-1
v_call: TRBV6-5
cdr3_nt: TGTGCCAGCAGAAGGACAGAAGAGGAAGCTTTCTTT
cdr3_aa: CASRRTEEEAFF

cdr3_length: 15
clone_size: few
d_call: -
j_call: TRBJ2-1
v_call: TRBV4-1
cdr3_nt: TGCGCCAGCAGCCAAGATGTCTCCCTAATCAATGAGCAGTTCTTC
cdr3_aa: CASSQDVSLINEQFF

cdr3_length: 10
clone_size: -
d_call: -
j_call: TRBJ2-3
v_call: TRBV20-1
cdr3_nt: TGCAGTGCTAGAGATAATACGCAGTATTTT
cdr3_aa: CSARDNTQYF

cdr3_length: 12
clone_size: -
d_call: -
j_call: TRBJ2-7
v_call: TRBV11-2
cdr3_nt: TGTGCCAGCAGCTTATCGTCCTACGAGCAGTACTTC
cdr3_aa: CASSLSSYEQYF

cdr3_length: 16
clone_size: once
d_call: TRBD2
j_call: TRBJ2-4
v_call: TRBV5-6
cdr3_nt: TGTGCCAGCAGCTTAAGACTAGCGGGAGGGGCGGACATTCAGTACTTC
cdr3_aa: CASSLRLAGGADIQYF

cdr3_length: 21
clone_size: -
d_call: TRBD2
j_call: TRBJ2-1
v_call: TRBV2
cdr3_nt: TGTGCCAGCATGGACACGGGACTAGCGGGAGGGGGCCCTACAATGAGCTTCGAGCAGTTCTTC
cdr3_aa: CASMDTGLAGGGPTMSFEQFF

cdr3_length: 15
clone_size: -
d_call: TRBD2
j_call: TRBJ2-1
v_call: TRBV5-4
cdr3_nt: TGTGCCAGCAGCTCCGGGACTATTTTCGGCAATGAGCAGTTCTTC
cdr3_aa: CASSSGTIFGNEQFF

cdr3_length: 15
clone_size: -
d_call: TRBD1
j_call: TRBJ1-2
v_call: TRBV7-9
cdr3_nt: TGTGCCAGCAGCTTAGGGGACAGGAGTAACTATGGCTACACCTTC
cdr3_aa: CASSLGDRSNYGYTF

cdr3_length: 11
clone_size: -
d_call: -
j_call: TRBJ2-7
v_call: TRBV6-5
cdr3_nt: TGTGCCAGCGGCCCCCTCTACGAGCAGTACTTC
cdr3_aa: CASGPLYEQYF

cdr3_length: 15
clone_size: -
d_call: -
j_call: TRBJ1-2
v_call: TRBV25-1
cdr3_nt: TGTGCCAGCAGTGATTATGGGGAGGAGAGTTATGGCTACACCTTC
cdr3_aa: CASSDYGEESYGYTF

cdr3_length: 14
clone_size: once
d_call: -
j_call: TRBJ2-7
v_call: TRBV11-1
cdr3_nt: TGTGCCAGCAGCTTCGGGGTCCCCTCCTACGAGCAGTACTTC
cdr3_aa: CASSFGVPSYEQYF

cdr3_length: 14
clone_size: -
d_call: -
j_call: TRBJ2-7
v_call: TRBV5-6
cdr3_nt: TGTGCCAGCAGGCCGACCCACAGCTCCTACGAGCAGTACTTC
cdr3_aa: CASRPTHSSYEQYF

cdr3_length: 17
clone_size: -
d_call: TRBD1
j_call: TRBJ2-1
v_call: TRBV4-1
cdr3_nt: TGCGCCAGCAGCCAAGATCCGAGGGGGCTCCTCGGTAATGAGCAGTTCTTC
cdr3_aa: CASSQDPRGLLGNEQFF

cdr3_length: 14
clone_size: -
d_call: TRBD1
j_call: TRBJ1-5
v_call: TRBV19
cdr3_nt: TGTGCCAGTAGTCCCGGGACAGCCCATTTGCCCCAGCATTTT
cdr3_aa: CASSPGTAHLPQHF

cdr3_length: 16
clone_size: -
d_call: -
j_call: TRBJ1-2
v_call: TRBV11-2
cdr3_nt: TGTGCCAGCAGCACCCGATCCGGGACAACGAGGGGTGGCTACACCTTC
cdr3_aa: CASSTRSGTTRGGYTF

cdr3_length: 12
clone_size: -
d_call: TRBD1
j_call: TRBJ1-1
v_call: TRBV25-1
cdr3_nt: TGTGCCACCAGGACAGGGAGGACTGAAGCTTTCTTT
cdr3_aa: CATRTGRTEAFF

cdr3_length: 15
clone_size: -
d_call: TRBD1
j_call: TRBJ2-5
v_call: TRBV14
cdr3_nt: TGTGCCAGCAGCCAAGAAGGGCAGGGGGCAGAGACCCAGTACTTC
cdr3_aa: CASSQEGQGAETQYF

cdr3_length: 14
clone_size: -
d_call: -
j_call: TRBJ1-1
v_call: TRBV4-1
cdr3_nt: TGCGCCAGCAGCCACGGAGGGGTCGACACTGAAGCTTTCTTT
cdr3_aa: CASSHGGVDTEAFF

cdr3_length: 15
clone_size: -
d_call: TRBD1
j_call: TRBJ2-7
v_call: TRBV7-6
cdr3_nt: TGTGCCAGCAGCTTAGGGACAGGCGTCTCCTACGAGCAGTACTTC
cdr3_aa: CASSLGTGVSYEQYF

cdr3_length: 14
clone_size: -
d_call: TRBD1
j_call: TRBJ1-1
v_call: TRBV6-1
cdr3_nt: TGTGCCAGCAGTGAGAGGGGGCGAGACACTGAAGCTTTCTTT
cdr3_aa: CASSERGRDTEAFF

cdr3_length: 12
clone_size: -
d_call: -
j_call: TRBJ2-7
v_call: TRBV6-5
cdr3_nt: TGTGCCAGCAGTCAGATCTCCTACGAGCAGTACTTC
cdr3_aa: CASSQISYEQYF

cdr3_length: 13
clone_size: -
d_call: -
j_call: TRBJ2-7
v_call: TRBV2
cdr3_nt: TGTGCCAGCAGTGAGGAGATCTCCTACGAGCAGTACTTC
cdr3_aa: CASSEEISYEQYF

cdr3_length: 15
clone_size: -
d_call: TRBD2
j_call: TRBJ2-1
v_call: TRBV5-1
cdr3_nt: TGCGCCAGCAGCTTGGCCACGCGGGAGGAGGATGAGCAGTTCTTC
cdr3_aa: CASSLATREEDEQFF

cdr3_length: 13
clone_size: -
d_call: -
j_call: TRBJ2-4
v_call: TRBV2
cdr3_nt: TGTGCCAGCTCAGGGCGGGCCAAAAACATTCAGTACTTC
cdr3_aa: CASSGRAKNIQYF

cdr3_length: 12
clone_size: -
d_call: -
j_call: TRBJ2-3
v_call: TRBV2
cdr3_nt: TGTGCCAGCAGTGAAAGCGCGGATACGCAGTATTTT
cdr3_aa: CASSESADTQYF

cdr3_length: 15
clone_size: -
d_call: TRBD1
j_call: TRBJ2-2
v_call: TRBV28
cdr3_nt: TGTGCCAGCAGGGCCGGACAGGCGCAAACCGGGGAGCTGTTTTTT
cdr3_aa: CASRAGQAQTGELFF

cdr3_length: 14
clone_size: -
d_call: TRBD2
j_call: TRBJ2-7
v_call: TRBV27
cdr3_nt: TGTGCCACCCAAATCGGGACTAGCGGGAACGAGCAGTACTTC
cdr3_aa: CATQIGTSGNEQYF

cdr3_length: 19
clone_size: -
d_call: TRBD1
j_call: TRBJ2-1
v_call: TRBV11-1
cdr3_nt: TGTGCCAGCAGCTTAGGGAGACAGGGGGCGGGACGTTCCTACAATGAGCAGTTCTTC
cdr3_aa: CASSLGRQGAGRSYNEQFF

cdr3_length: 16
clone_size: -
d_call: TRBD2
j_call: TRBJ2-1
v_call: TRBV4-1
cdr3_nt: TGCGCCAGCAGCCAAGACTCTACTAGCGGCTACAATGAGCAGTTCTTC
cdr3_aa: CASSQDSTSGYNEQFF

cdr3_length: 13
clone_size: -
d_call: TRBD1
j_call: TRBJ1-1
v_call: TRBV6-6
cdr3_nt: TGTGCCAGCATCCAGGGGGCTTCTTCTGAAGCTTTCTTT
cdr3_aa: CASIQGASSEAFF

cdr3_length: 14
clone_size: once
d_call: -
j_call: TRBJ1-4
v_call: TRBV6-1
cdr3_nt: TGTGCCAGCACTCCCGTGACTGTGGATGAAAAACTGTTTTTT
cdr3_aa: CASTPVTVDEKLFF

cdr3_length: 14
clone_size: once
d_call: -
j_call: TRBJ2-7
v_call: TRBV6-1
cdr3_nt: TGTGCCAGCACCGGAACCCAGGTTAACTACGAGCAGTACTTC
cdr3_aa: CASTGTQVNYEQYF

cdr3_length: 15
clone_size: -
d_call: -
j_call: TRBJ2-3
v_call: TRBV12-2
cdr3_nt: TGTGCAAGTCGGTCACAGGGGGCGCGGGAAGATACGCAGTATTTT
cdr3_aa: CASRSQGAREDTQYF

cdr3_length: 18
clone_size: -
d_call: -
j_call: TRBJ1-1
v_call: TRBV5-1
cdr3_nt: TGCGCCAGCAGCTTGAGAGGCTTGGTCGGGGGTTCGGACACTGAAGCTTTCTTT
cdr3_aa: CASSLRGLVGGSDTEAFF

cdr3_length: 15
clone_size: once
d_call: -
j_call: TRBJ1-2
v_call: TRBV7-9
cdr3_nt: TGTGCCAGCAGCGGAGGACCGGGTCTCGACTATGGCTACACCTTC
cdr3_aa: CASSGGPGLDYGYTF

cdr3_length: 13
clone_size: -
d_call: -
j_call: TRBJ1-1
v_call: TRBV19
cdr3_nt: TGTGCCAGTAGTCCACGACGGGGTCCACAAGCTTTCTTT
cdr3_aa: CASSPRRGPQAFF

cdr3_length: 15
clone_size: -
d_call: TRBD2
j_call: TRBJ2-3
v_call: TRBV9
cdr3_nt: TGTGCCAGCAGCCTCAGCGGGAGGGCAGGAGATACGCAGTATTTT
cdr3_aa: CASSLSGRAGDTQYF

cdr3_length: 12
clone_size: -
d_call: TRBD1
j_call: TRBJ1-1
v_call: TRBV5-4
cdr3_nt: TGTGCCAGCAGCTTGGGACAGGGGGATGCTTTCTTT
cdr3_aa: CASSLGQGDAFF

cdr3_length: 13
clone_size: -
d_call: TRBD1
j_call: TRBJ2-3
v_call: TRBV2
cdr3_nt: TGTGCGGAATCGGGACAGGGCACAGATACGCAGTATTTT
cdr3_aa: CAESGQGTDTQYF